This T cell receptor beta chain originates from a study of cytomegalovirus exposure and HLA in healthy donors. Study information: Membership in the Caucasian-associated ancestry cluster was found for 75% to 85% of a few hundred genotyped donors.

Study-wide results and caveats: Later work showed greater clonal expansion in HLA-associated TCR beta chains than in equally common others.

About this clone: Its antigen remains unknown.

PCR used 60 Vbeta primers and 13 Jbeta primers. Original analysis: A later analysis tallied approximately 78 million unique TCR beta chains, roughly 11 million of them shared. TCRdb keeps only in-frame clones here, not all; method: immunoSEQ multiplex PCR. The V and J calls and clone size come from that table; D and trimming were worked out from the DNA. This sample has 150,000 to 200,000 clones; approximately 85% occur once, and the top ten carry about a tenth. Germline CDR1 is SEHNR and CDR2 is FQNEAQ (reference sequence). V shed 5 bases and J 2 bases; nucleotides not matched to a gene: 5. The CDR3 consists of 17 residues.

This receptor was taken from a man younger than 35 in good health and CMV-seropositive. Input material: PBMCs. V is TRBV7-9 and J is TRBJ2-6; 11 positions match TRBD1. This CDR3 is CASSPGTGGPGANVLTF. The CDR3 DNA follows: TGTGCCAGCAGCCCTGGGACAGGGGGACCTGGGGCCAACGTCCTGACTTTC.